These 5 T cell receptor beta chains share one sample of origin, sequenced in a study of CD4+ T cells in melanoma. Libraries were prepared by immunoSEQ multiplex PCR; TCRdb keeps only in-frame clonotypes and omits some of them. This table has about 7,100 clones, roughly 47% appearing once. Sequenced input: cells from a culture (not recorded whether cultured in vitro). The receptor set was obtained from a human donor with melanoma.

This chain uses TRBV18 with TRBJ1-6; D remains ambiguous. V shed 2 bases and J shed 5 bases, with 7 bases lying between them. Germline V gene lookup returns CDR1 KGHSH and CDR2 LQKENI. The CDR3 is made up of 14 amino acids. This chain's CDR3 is CASSPEAHNSPLHF. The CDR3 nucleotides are TGTGCCAGCTCACCAGAGGCTCATAATTCACCCCTCCACTTT.

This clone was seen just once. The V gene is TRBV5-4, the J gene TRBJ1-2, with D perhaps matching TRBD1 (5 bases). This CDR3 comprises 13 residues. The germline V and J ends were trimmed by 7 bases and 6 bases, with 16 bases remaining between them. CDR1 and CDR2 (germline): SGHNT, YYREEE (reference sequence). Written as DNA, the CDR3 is TGTGCCAGCCGGGTTGGGACTAGACATGGCTACACCTTC. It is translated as CASRVGTRHGYTF.

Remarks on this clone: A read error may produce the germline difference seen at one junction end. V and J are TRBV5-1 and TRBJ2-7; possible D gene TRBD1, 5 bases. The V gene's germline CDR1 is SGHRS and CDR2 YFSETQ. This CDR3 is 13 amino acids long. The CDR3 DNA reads TGCGCCAGCAGCTTGACCACAGGCTACGGGCAGTACTTC. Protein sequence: CASSLTTGYGQYF.

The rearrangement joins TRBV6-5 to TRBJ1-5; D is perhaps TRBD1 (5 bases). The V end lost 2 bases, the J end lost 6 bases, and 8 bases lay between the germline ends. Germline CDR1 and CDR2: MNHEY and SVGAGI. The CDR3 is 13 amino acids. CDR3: CASSYKGTQPQHF. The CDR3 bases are TGTGCCAGCAGTTACAAGGGGACTCAGCCCCAGCATTTT.

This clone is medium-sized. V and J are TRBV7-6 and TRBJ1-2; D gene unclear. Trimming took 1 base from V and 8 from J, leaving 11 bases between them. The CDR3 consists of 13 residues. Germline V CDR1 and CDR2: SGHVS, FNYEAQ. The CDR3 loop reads CASSLGGSQGYTF. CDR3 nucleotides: TGTGCCAGCAGCTTAGGGGGTTCGCAGGGCTACACCTTC.